This TCR beta chain is drawn from a study of beta chain features in type 1 diabetes. CDR1 is SGHRS and CDR2 is YFSETQ in the germline V gene. The CDR3 sequence is 14 residues long. Trimming stripped 2 bases from V and 4 bases from J, with 11 bases between. A note on this clone: No antigen is known for it.

Sequenced material consisted of expressed TCRB transcripts (all of the isolated RNA was reverse transcribed). Generated by immunoSEQ multiplex PCR, the TCRdb table keeps only in-frame clones and is missing some. This table holds fewer than 110,000 clones, about 26% found once. Study results and caveats: Type 1 diabetes patients had TCRB CDR3s that were shorter (moderately but significantly so) in all four CD4+ subsets.

This sequence joins TRBV5-1 and TRBJ2-3; tentative D call: TRBD2 (5 bases). Sample: central memory CD4+ T cells from blood. The receptor's source is a woman aged 18-35 years with type 1 diabetes. DNA for the CDR3: TGCGCCAGCAGCTTAACTAGTAGATCAGATACGCAGTATTTT. It codes for CASSLTSRSDTQYF.